This entry describes one T cell receptor beta chain. The record originates from a study of blood T cell repertoires in COVID-19. Overall study: Material from acute and convalescent COVID-19 was sourced from the United States, Italy and Spain. T cells, B-cell-depleted T cells, or PBMCs provided the cDNA or gDNA that served as material.

Germline loops: CDR1 MNHEY, CDR2 SMNVEV (reference sequence). Trimming left V 5 bases short and J 0 bases short, with 14 bases between. The CDR3 consists of 15 residues. The protocol was immunoSEQ multiplex PCR, while the TCRdb copy is restricted to in-frame clones and leaves out a portion. The table records some 210,000 clones, about four fifths of them present only once. Allocation to cohorts depended on clinical history reported by the participants. The V gene is TRBV27, the J gene TRBJ2-7; D possibly corresponds to TRBD2 (6 bases). This TCR came from a woman aged 45 to 65 with acute COVID-19. Sequences were obtained from PBMCs or T cells enriched from blood (not recorded which). The CDR3 DNA reads TGTGCCAGCAGTGACCAGGGCGGGGTCTCCTACGAGCAGTACTTC. Protein sequence: CASSDQGGVSYEQYF.